Listed here are 24 T cell receptor beta chains from one sample, sequenced in a study of cytomegalovirus exposure and HLA in healthy donors. With 60 Vbeta and 13 Jbeta primers, the PCR was carried out. Here immunoSEQ multiplex PCR was the method, and the copy in TCRdb shows in-frame clones only, minus some. The table includes approximately 110,000 clones, around 76% detected once. The sample comprised PBMCs. All receptors derive from a woman aged 55-69 years in good health and CMV-seropositive.

As regards this clone: The junction departs from the called germline gene at one end, perhaps through a read error. CDR3 nucleotides: TGTTCCAGCAGCCAATGGACTAGCGGGAGAGAACTACTAGGGGATACGCAGTATTTT. It encodes CSSSQWTSGRELLGDTQYF. V is TRBV7-9 and J is TRBJ2-3; 13 nucleotides match TRBD2. The CDR3 loop spans 19 amino acids. CDR1 is SEHNR, CDR2 FQNEAQ, per germline (reference sequence).

This rearrangement joins TRBV7-9 to TRBJ2-1, with 8 nucleotides matching TRBD2. The V segment lost 1 base and the J segment 8 bases; nucleotides outside the gene matches: 4. This CDR3 is 14 amino acids long. The germline V gene encodes CDR1 SEHNR and CDR2 FQNEAQ (reference sequence). The CDR3 loop is CASSLGGTRHEQFF. The CDR3 nucleotides are TGTGCCAGCAGCTTAGGGGGGACTAGGCATGAGCAGTTCTTC.

The genes are TRBV7-2 and TRBJ1-3; a possible D gene is TRBD1 (5 bases). This CDR3 is 17 amino acids long. Germline CDR1 is SGHTA and CDR2 is FQGNSA. The V end was cut by 5 bases, the J end by 0 bases, with 17 bases between. CDR3 DNA: TGTGCCAGCAGCCCCAGTACGGGGGTCTACTCTGGAAACACCATATATTTT. As protein: CASSPSTGVYSGNTIYF.

The V gene is TRBV14, the J gene TRBJ2-1; TRBD2 agrees at 7 bases. Germline V gives CDR1 SGHDN, CDR2 FVKESK. The CDR3 is 17 residues long. V lost 3 bases and J lost 0; bases outside the gene matches: 8. This CDR3 reads CASSHTLAFSSYNEQFF. CDR3 nucleotides: TGTGCCAGCAGCCACACACTAGCGTTTAGCTCCTACAATGAGCAGTTCTTC. Combining the CDR3 with reference TRBV14 and TRBJ2-1 gives the whole variable domain EAGVTQFPSHSVIEKGQTVTLRCDPISGHDNLYWYRRVMGKEIKFLLHFVKESKQDESGMPNNRFLAERTGGTYSTLKVQPAELEDSGVYFCASSHTLAFSSYNEQFFGPGTRLTVL.

The table lists this clone with a few counts. The chain links TRBV11-2 to TRBJ2-5, with D perhaps matching TRBD1 (6 bases). With 5 bases removed from V and 1 base from J, the gap between germline ends came to 8 bases. This CDR3 is built from 13 residues. The germline gives CDR1 SGHAT, CDR2 FQNNGV. The CDR3 sequence is CASSPDSQETQYF. The CDR3 coding sequence is TGTGCCAGCAGCCCGGACAGCCAAGAGACCCAGTACTTC.

The chain is built from TRBV30 and TRBJ1-1, with 8 bases identical to TRBD1. The CDR3 consists of 15 residues. Germline trimming cut 1 base from V and 5 bases from J; bases unmatched to any gene: 9. Germline CDR1 GTSNPN, CDR2 SVGIG (reference sequence). The CDR3 spells CAWSAPDRVGTEAFF. CDR3 nucleotides: TGTGCCTGGAGTGCACCGGACAGGGTGGGGACTGAAGCTTTCTTT. The whole variable domain, filled in from reference TRBV30 and TRBJ1-1, reads SQTIHQWPATLVQPVGSPLSLECTVEGTSNPNLYWYRQAAGRGLQLLFYSVGIGQISSEVPQNLSASRPQDRQFILSSKKLLLSDSGFYLCAWSAPDRVGTEAFFGQGTRLTVV.

The chain uses TRBV7-3 and TRBJ2-5; D perhaps matches TRBD1 (5 bases). The CDR3 contains 15 residues. CDR1 is SGHTA, CDR2 FQGTGA, per germline. V lost 1 base, J lost 5 bases, and 14 bases lay in between. CDR3 amino acids: CASSLMGRKGETQYF. The DNA for the CDR3 is TGTGCCAGCAGCTTAATGGGTAGGAAGGGGGAGACCCAGTACTTC.

This clone showed up just once. The chain recombines TRBV11-3 with TRBJ2-7, with D perhaps matching TRBD2 (5 bases). V gave up 5 bases and J gave up 2 bases, with 13 bases separating them. Germline V gives CDR1 SGHNT, CDR2 YENEEA. The CDR3 length is 14 residues. CDR3 sequence (DNA): TGTGCCAGCAGCGGTGCCGAGGGCCCCTACGAGCAGTACTTC. Translation gives CASSGAEGPYEQYF.

As for this clone: Other nucleotide sequences from this sample produce the same CDR3. This rearrangement joins TRBV18 to TRBJ2-7; D gene ambiguous. CDR3 length: 14 residues. CDR1 and CDR2 from the germline V gene are KGHSH and LQKENI. V lost 2 bases and J lost 0, with 8 bases in between. CDR3 in DNA: TGTGCCAGCTCACCATCTCCCAGCTCCTACGAGCAGTACTTC. Translated, it gives CASSPSPSSYEQYF.

The V call is TRBV4-1, the J call TRBJ1-2, with 10 bases matching TRBD1. The germline CDR1 and CDR2 sequences are MGHRA and YSYEKL. J gave up 0 bases and V 3 bases, and 4 bases lay outside the gene matches. The CDR3 covers 16 residues. DNA of the CDR3: TGCGCCAGCAGCCAGGGACAGGGGTATTCTAACTATGGCTACACCTTC. It codes for CASSQGQGYSNYGYTF.

The chain is built from TRBV5-8 and TRBJ1-5, with TRBD1 matching over 7 bases. The CDR3 extends over 16 amino acids. The V gene end was trimmed by 0 bases and the J gene end by 3 bases; junction bases not matched to a gene: 6. Germline CDR1 is SGHTS and CDR2 is YDEGEE. This CDR3 reads CASSLGRGLINQPQHF. The CDR3 DNA sequence: TGTGCCAGCAGCTTGGGCAGGGGGTTGATCAATCAGCCCCAGCATTTT. The full variable domain, with the rest looked up from reference TRBV5-8 and TRBJ1-5, is EAGVTQSPTHLIKTRGQQATLRCSPISGHTSVYWYQQALGLGLQFLLWYDEGEERNRGNFPPRFSGRQFPNYSSELNVNALELEDSALYLCASSLGRGLINQPQHFGDGTRLSIL.

The chain couples TRBV7-2 to TRBJ1-6; unclear D gene. Trimming stripped 1 base from V and 6 bases from J, with 7 bases between. The CDR3 sequence is 14 residues long. CDR1 and CDR2 (germline): SGHTA, FQGNSA. The CDR3 nucleotides are TGTGCCAGCAGCTTAGGTTTTAGTAATTCACCCCTCCACTTT. Translating it yields CASSLGFSNSPLHF.

This chain uses TRBV7-2 with TRBJ2-1, with D unclear. Trimming left V 7 bases short and J 6 bases short, with 10 bases between. CDR1 is SGHTA, CDR2 FQGNSA, per germline. The CDR3 contains 12 residues. This chain's CDR3 is CASTLFSNEQFF. The CDR3 bases are TGTGCCAGCACACTATTTTCCAATGAGCAGTTCTTC.

The chain combines TRBV11-1 with TRBJ2-5; weak D call: TRBD1 (6 bases). The J call may be incorrect, as the DNA end agrees better with TRBJ2-7. This CDR3 has 16 amino acids. Germline CDR1 SGHAT, CDR2 FQDESV (reference sequence). The CDR3 DNA reads TGTGCCAGCAGCTCCTTGGACAGATTGACCTCCTACGAGCAGTACTTC. Its translation is CASSSLDRLTSYEQYF.

The V call is TRBV18, the J call TRBJ1-2; maybe TRBD1 (6 bases). Trimming stripped 4 bases from V and 4 bases from J, with 13 bases between. The CDR3 covers 14 residues. Germline values: CDR1 KGHSH, CDR2 LQKENI. The CDR3 sequence: CASSRGGQTYGYTF. Here the CDR3 DNA reads TGTGCCAGCTCACGAGGTGGACAGACCTATGGCTACACCTTC.

The V call is TRBV15, the J call TRBJ2-7; D is unclear. CDR1 and CDR2 (germline): LNHNV, YYDKDF (reference sequence). V dropped 1 base and J dropped 0 bases, with 10 bases sitting between them. CDR3 length: 15 amino acids. CDR3 amino acids: CATSRGSGNSYEQYF. CDR3 coding DNA: TGTGCCACCAGCAGAGGTTCAGGCAACTCCTACGAGCAGTACTTC. The variable domain in full, with the rest retrieved from reference TRBV15 and TRBJ2-7, is DAMVIQNPRYQVTQFGKPVTLSCSQTLNHNVMYWYQQKSSQAPKLLFHYYDKDFNNEADTPDNFQSRRPNTSFCFLDIRSPGLGDTAMYLCATSRGSGNSYEQYFGPGTRLTVT.

The chain couples TRBV6-6 to TRBJ2-1; 12 bases map to TRBD1. Looked up from germline, CDR1 is MNHNY and CDR2 is SVGAGI (reference sequence). V shed 6 bases and J 7 bases; nucleotides not matched to a gene: 7. CDR3 size: 15 residues. The CDR3 sequence: CASSKGQGARNEQFF. The CDR3 DNA is TGTGCCAGCAGCAAGGGACAGGGGGCGCGGAATGAGCAGTTCTTC.

This chain joins TRBV9 and TRBJ1-2; 7 bases fit TRBD1. Germline trimming cut 3 bases from V and 2 bases from J; bases unmatched to any gene: 13. The V gene's germline CDR1 is SGDLS and CDR2 YYNGEE. The CDR3 totals 17 residues. This CDR3 reads CASSGYGGQSVNYGYTF. As DNA, the CDR3 is TGTGCCAGCAGCGGATACGGGGGACAGTCGGTGAACTATGGCTACACCTTC. Combining the CDR3 with reference TRBV9 and TRBJ1-2 gives the whole variable domain DSGVTQTPKHLITATGQRVTLRCSPRSGDLSVYWYQQSLDQGLQFLIQYYNGEERAKGNILERFSAQQFPDLHSELNLSSLELGDSALYFCASSGYGGQSVNYGYTFGSGTRLTVV.

For this clone: At one end the junction does not follow the germline gene, possibly because of a read error. The chain uses TRBV5-1 and TRBJ2-5; possibly TRBD2 for D (5 bases). The germline CDR1 and CDR2 sequences are SGHRS and YFSETQ. The CDR3 length is 14 residues. In DNA, the CDR3 is TGCGCCAGCAGCTTCCTCGGGGAGACGGCCGATGTCGACTTC. Translation: CASSFLGETADVDF.

To note about this clone: The same CDR3 can be traced to other DNA sequences in this sample. The rearrangement joins TRBV18 to TRBJ1-1; TRBD1 matches 7 bases. Losses at the gene ends were 6 bases for V and 2 bases for J; bases not matched to a gene: 6. The CDR3 is made up of 14 amino acids. The germline V gene encodes CDR1 KGHSH and CDR2 LQKENI. The CDR3 DNA reads TGTGCCAGCTCTAGGGACAGAAAAAACACTGAAGCTTTCTTT. Translated, it gives CASSRDRKNTEAFF.

About this clone itself: Germline and junction disagree at one end, which may indicate a read error. This sequence joins TRBV19 and TRBJ2-6; tentative D call: TRBD2 (6 bases). Per germline, CDR1 LNHDA and CDR2 SQIVND (reference sequence). The CDR3 length is 17 residues. CDR3 region: CAVLGTLSHSGANVPTF. In nucleotides, the CDR3 is TGTGCCGTCCTAGGGACTTTGAGCCACTCTGGGGCCAACGTCCCGACTTTC.

The V call is TRBV11-1, the J call TRBJ1-1, with D uncertain. Germline CDR1 reads SGHAT; CDR2 reads FQDESV (reference sequence). The CDR3 covers 14 residues. Trimming left V 2 bases short and J 5 bases short, with 12 bases between. The CDR3 protein is CASSLQGSGTEAFF. As DNA, the CDR3 is TGTGCCAGCAGCTTACAAGGCTCGGGGACTGAAGCTTTCTTT.

V gene TRBV5-4 combines with J gene TRBJ2-5; D uncertain. The DNA end is a closer match to TRBJ2-7, so the J assignment may be wrong. The CDR3 runs to 15 residues. Germline V lookup: CDR1 SGHNT, CDR2 YYREEE (reference sequence). CDR3 DNA sequence: TGTGCCAGCAGCTTGGTGCAGGCGTCTTCCTACGAGCAGTACTTC. It translates to CASSLVQASSYEQYF.

This clone was counted only a few times. The chain employs TRBV7-2 and TRBJ2-1; 7 bases are shared with TRBD2. The J segment lost 10 bases and the V segment lost 5 bases, leaving 14 bases of the junction unmatched. This CDR3 contains 15 residues. Germline CDR1 is SGHTA and CDR2 is FQGNSA. The chain's CDR3 is CASSITSATSQEQFF. The CDR3 region has the DNA TGTGCCAGCAGCATTACTAGCGCCACGTCCCAGGAGCAGTTCTTC. The full variable domain, in which reference TRBV7-2 and TRBJ2-1 provide the parts outside the CDR3, is GAGVSQSPSNKVTEKGKDVELRCDPISGHTALYWYRQSLGQGLEFLIYFQGNSAPDKSGLPSDRFSAERTGGSVSTLTIQRTQQEDSAVYLCASSITSATSQEQFFGPGTRLTVL.